This T cell receptor beta chain was captured by sequencing in a study of blood T cell repertoires in COVID-19. V gave up 4 bases and J gave up 0 bases, with 8 bases separating them. CDR3 length equals 14 residues. CDR1 and CDR2 from the germline V gene are SGHRS and YFSETQ. Sequenced by immunoSEQ multiplex PCR; TCRdb stores in-frame clones only, minus some. Of some 100,000 clones detected, around 80% appear once; the ten largest clones hold 6.5% to 8.5%. The clonotype was recovered from a man aged 50-60 years with active or convalescent COVID-19. The rearrangement links TRBV5-1 to TRBJ2-1; D is ambiguous. Sequenced input: peripheral blood. The CDR3 DNA is TGCGCCAGCAGCCCCATGAGCTCCTACAATGAGCAGTTCTTC. This codes for CASSPMSSYNEQFF.